This entry describes one T cell receptor (beta chain). This sample was taken from a study of regulatory T cells in long-lasting Graves disease. Time point of the sample: newly diagnosed GD, antithyroid drugs for less than 3 months. PBMCs were the source of the RNA used for TCR sequencing. It was an endocrinology department in Xi'an, China, that provided the patients. Trimming took off 0 bases at V and 8 bases at J, with 12 bases between the two ends. CDR1 and CDR2 (germline): SGHRS, YFSETQ. The CDR3 length is 14 residues. Arm-PCR of CDR3 regions and iRepertoire HTBI primers were the basis on which TCR beta libraries were built. TCRdb fed the multiplex PCR reads into MiXCR, producing one record per CDR3 protein. The sample consists of 350,000 to 450,000 distinct CDR3 sequences, over 15% of them appearing once. These records were also assigned to another study, of T cells in Graves' hyperthyroidism and ophthalmopathy. That paper notes: Patients showing uncontrolled infection, other autoimmune disease, pregnancy or lactation were ineligible.

The sequenced sample was peripheral blood mononuclear cells (PBMCs), obtained at new diagnosis, from a patient treated with antithyroid drugs. The source is a man in his forties with Graves disease. The chain employs TRBV5-1 and TRBJ1-3; weak D call: TRBD1 (6 bases). CDR3 coding DNA: TGCGCCAGCAGCTTGGCAGGGGTGGGAGACACCATATATTTT. This codes for CASSLAGVGDTIYF.